A single sample is the source of the 3 T cell receptor beta chains below, sequenced in a study of T cell repertoires in cytomegalovirus infection. TCRdb redid the calling of the reads with MiXCR, one entry per CDR3 protein. The repertoire holds around 530,000 distinct CDR3 sequences, more than 15% seen once, with 20% to 30% in the top ten. Sequenced sample: CD8+ T cells from PBMCs. Receptors originate from a human donor in good health (CMV status not recorded). Some clones in this sample may be carry-over from other donors' samples.

The chain recombines TRBV6-6 with TRBJ2-3; TRBD2 aligns across 14 bases. CDR1 and CDR2 from the germline V gene are MNHNY and SVGAGI (reference sequence). V shed 5 bases and J 5 bases; nucleotides not matched to a gene: 6. CDR3 length: 16 residues. CDR3 sequence: CASSPRTSGRLDTQYF. For the CDR3, the DNA is TGTGCCAGCAGTCCCCGGACTAGCGGGAGGTTAGATACGCAGTATTTT.

This clonotype was seen many times. The V call is TRBV7-9, the J call TRBJ1-5; a possible D gene is TRBD1 (5 bases). Germline CDR1 is SEHNR and CDR2 is FQNEAQ (reference sequence). The V end lost 2 bases, the J end lost 4 bases, and 9 bases lay between the germline ends. The CDR3 totals 14 residues. CDR3 coding DNA: TGTGCCAGCAGCTTAATCGGGGCAAATCAGCCCCAGCATTTT. Amino acids: CASSLIGANQPQHF. The full variable domain, with the rest looked up from reference TRBV7-9 and TRBJ1-5, is DTGVSQNPRHKITKRGQNVTFRCDPISEHNRLYWYRQTLGQGPEFLTYFQNEAQLEKSRLLSDRFSAERPKGSFSTLEIQRTEQGDSAMYLCASSLIGANQPQHFGDGTRLSIL.

This clonotype showed up just a few times. The chain employs TRBV4-1 and TRBJ2-1; D perhaps matches TRBD2 (6 bases). There are 15 residues in the CDR3. V was pared by 5 bases and J by 3 bases, with 14 bases between. The V gene's germline CDR1 is MGHRA and CDR2 YSYEKL. CDR3 sequence (DNA): TGCGCCAGCAGCTTCTCCGGGACTCTCTACAATGAGCAGTTCTTC. This sequence encodes CASSFSGTLYNEQFF.